The 13 T cell receptor beta chains in this list originate from one sample, sequenced in a study of blood T cell repertoires in COVID-19. The method was immunoSEQ multiplex PCR; TCRdb's version includes in-frame clones alone and lacks a portion of them. This sample has approximately 210,000 clones, with more than 70% found just once. The sample comprised PBMCs or T cells enriched from blood (not recorded which). These receptors came from a man aged 30-40 years with acute COVID-19.

This chain connects TRBV5-1 to TRBJ2-5; 8 bases match TRBD1. Germline CDR1 reads SGHRS; CDR2 reads YFSETQ. With 7 bases clipped from V and 2 bases from J, the junction kept 4 bases outside the gene matches. The CDR3 extends over 13 amino acids. As DNA, the CDR3 is TGCGCCAGCGCCACAGGGGGGCAAGAGACCCAGTACTTC. Its protein is CASATGGQETQYF.

The gene calls are TRBV7-3 and TRBJ2-1; D possibly corresponds to TRBD2 (6 bases). Deletions cut 1 base from V and 9 bases from J, with 13 bases between. This CDR3 contains 14 residues. CDR1 is SGHTA, CDR2 FQGTGA, per germline. This CDR3 is CASSLRLAGSEQFF. CDR3 sequence (DNA): TGTGCCAGCAGCTTAAGGCTAGCCGGGAGTGAGCAGTTCTTC.

The chain carries TRBV7-3 and TRBJ2-3; possible D gene TRBD2, 6 bases. The V gene's germline CDR1 is SGHTA and CDR2 FQGTGA. The V end lost 2 bases, the J end lost 2 bases, and 11 bases lay between the germline ends. The CDR3 is 15 residues long. CDR3 loop: CASSLGGLNTDTQYF. The CDR3 DNA sequence: TGTGCCAGCAGCTTAGGGGGACTGAACACAGATACGCAGTATTTT.

This chain connects TRBV28 to TRBJ1-6; unclear D gene. The CDR3 contains 14 residues. V was clipped by 7 bases and J by 7 bases, with 14 bases between them. Per the germline V gene, CDR1 is MDHEN and CDR2 is SYDVKM. For the CDR3, the DNA is TGTGCCAGCAAATCTGGGCGCTGGAATTCACCCCTCCACTTT. Protein: CASKSGRWNSPLHF.

The chain uses TRBV12-5 and TRBJ1-6; possible D gene TRBD1, 5 bases. V shed 1 base and J shed 13 bases, with 14 bases lying between them. The CDR3 has 14 amino acids. Germline V gives CDR1 LGHNT, CDR2 FRNRAP. Written as DNA, the CDR3 is TGTGCTAGTGGTTTGGACGGCGGCAAGGGGCCCCTCCACTTT. As protein: CASGLDGGKGPLHF.

The chain has TRBV20-1 and TRBJ2-7, with TRBD1 matching 8 bases. The germline gives CDR1 DFQATT, CDR2 SNEGSKA (reference sequence). V shed 6 bases, J shed 6 bases, and the junction held 4 bases outside the gene matches. CDR3 size: 11 residues. CDR3 residues: CSATQGAEQYF. CDR3 coding DNA: TGCAGTGCAACTCAGGGGGCCGAGCAGTACTTC.

The genes are TRBV9 and TRBJ2-7, with 7 bases that match TRBD2. J lost 4 bases, V lost 4 bases, and 5 bases had no gene match. CDR1 SGDLS and CDR2 YYNGEE come from the germline V gene. CDR3 length: 13 amino acids. This CDR3 is CASSTLGGYEQYF. The CDR3 region has the DNA TGTGCCAGCAGCACCCTCGGGGGGTACGAGCAGTACTTC.

This clone was picked up many times. The chain is built from TRBV27 and TRBJ1-6, with D unclear. V was trimmed by 5 bases and J by 4 bases, leaving 9 bases between them. CDR1 and CDR2 from the germline V gene are MNHEY and SMNVEV (reference sequence). The CDR3 is 14 residues long. CDR3 nucleotides: TGTGCCAGCAGTCCGACGGGTTATAATTCACCCCTCCACTTT. It translates to CASSPTGYNSPLHF.

The chain couples TRBV10-2 to TRBJ2-2, with 9 bases lining up with TRBD2. CDR1 and CDR2 (germline): WSHSY, SAAADI. V lost 1 base and J lost 6; bases outside the gene matches: 12. The CDR3 is 18 residues long. CDR3 protein: CASSELRLAGLKPGELFF. The CDR3 nucleotides are TGCGCCAGCAGTGAGTTGAGGCTAGCGGGGTTAAAACCCGGGGAGCTGTTTTTT.

This clone was observed at least ten times. The identical CDR3 is also encoded by other nucleotide sequences in the sample. V and J are TRBV6-5 and TRBJ1-5; D unresolved. The CDR3 extends over 13 amino acids. Trimming shortened V by 4 bases and J by 2 bases, and 6 bases separated the two germline ends. Germline CDR1 reads MNHEY; CDR2 reads SVGAGI. CDR3 in amino acids: CASSSRGNQPQHF. In DNA form, the CDR3 reads TGTGCCAGCAGTTCCCGTGGCAATCAGCCCCAGCATTTT.

J is TRBJ1-1 and V is TRBV3-1 (or the pseudogene TRBV3-2), with D tentatively TRBD1 (5 bases). The CDR3 runs 14 residues. V was shortened by 3 bases and J by 2 bases, with 10 bases between the two germline ends. Germline lookup yields CDR1 LGHDT and CDR2 YNNKEL (reference sequence). The CDR3 DNA reads as TGTGCCAGCAGCCAGGGACTGGGTAACACTGAAGCTTTCTTT. Its translation is CASSQGLGNTEAFF.

This clone has just one count. The chain has TRBV5-6 and TRBJ2-2; the D gene is possibly TRBD1 (6 bases). Germline lookup yields CDR1 SGHDT and CDR2 YYEEEE. CDR3 length: 14 residues. V was cut by 4 bases and J by 5 bases, with 12 bases left in between. The CDR3 DNA follows: TGTGCCAGCAGCCCCTTAAGGGGGACCGGGGAGCTGTTTTTT. Protein sequence: CASSPLRGTGELFF.

For the CDR3, the DNA is TGCGCCAGCAGCTTAAACTCTGACGGAGCCTATGGCTACACCTTC. Its protein product is CASSLNSDGAYGYTF. V is TRBV5-1 and J is TRBJ1-2, with D unresolved. Trimming took 2 bases from V and 4 from J, leaving 15 bases between them. CDR3 length: 15 amino acids. CDR1 SGHRS and CDR2 YFSETQ come from the germline V gene.